The 12 T cell receptor beta chains below all came from one sample that was sequenced in a study of beta chain features in type 1 diabetes. Reverse transcription of all isolated RNA meant that expressed TCRB transcripts were sequenced. TCRdb's copy holds only in-frame clones and misses some; the assay was immunoSEQ multiplex PCR. The top ten hold 0.44% of the sample, which has 300,000 to 350,000 clones, roughly 8% seen once. Sample: central memory CD4+ T cells from blood. These receptors were collected from a woman younger than 30 in good health.

This clone was recorded many times. V is TRBV21-1 and J is TRBJ2-1; TRBD2, as called in the table, went unchecked against the DNA. TRBV21-1 is a pseudogene. The CDR3 consists of 14 residues. The CDR3, as DNA: TGTGCCAGCAGCAAAAGGCGGCCTTACAATGAGCAGTTCTTC. It is translated as CASSKRRPYNEQFF.

A few counts support this clone. The chain is built from TRBV21-1 and TRBJ2-3; the DNA was not compared with TRBD2, the D call given in the table. TRBV21-1 is given as a pseudogene. This CDR3 has 15 amino acids. The CDR3 spells CASSKGRGRAPRQYF. The CDR3 bases are TGTGCCAGCAGCAAAGGTCGCGGGAGGGCCCCGCGGCAGTATTTT.

The chain's CDR3 is CASSQDLRASGRRNIQYF. Here the CDR3 DNA reads TGCGCCAGCAGCCAAGATCTACGGGCTAGCGGGAGAAGGAACATTCAGTACTTC. V usage is TRBV4-1 and J usage is TRBJ2-4; TRBD2 matches at 10 bases. The CDR3 has 18 residues. Trimming at V came to 0 bases and at J to 7 bases, leaving 12 bases not matched to a gene. CDR1 is MGHRA, CDR2 YSYEKL, per germline.

This chain uses TRBV19 with TRBJ2-2; TRBD1 matches at 8 bases. This CDR3 is built from 15 residues. Germline loops: CDR1 LNHDA, CDR2 SQIVND (reference sequence). The V and J ends lost 4 bases and 1 base, in that order; junction bases with no gene match: 2. DNA for the CDR3: TGTGCCAGTAGTAGGGGACAGGTGAACACCGGGGAGCTGTTTTTT. Translated, it gives CASSRGQVNTGELFF.

The chain couples TRBV19 to TRBJ1-2, with D maybe TRBD1 (6 bases). Germline lookup yields CDR1 LNHDA and CDR2 SQIVND (reference sequence). The length of the CDR3 is 15 residues. Trimming took off 4 bases at V and 4 bases at J, with 16 bases between the two ends. Here the CDR3 DNA reads TGTGCCAGTAGTACTCCACGACAGGACTGCTATGGCTACACCTTC. Its protein is CASSTPRQDCYGYTF.

This clone has ten or more counts. Here the CDR3 DNA reads TGTGCCACCAGCAGAGTTGGGCTACCCCGAGGGGACATTCAGTACTTC. Amino acids: CATSRVGLPRGDIQYF. The chain carries TRBV15 and TRBJ2-4; either TRBD1 or TRBD2 may supply D (5 bases each). Per germline, CDR1 LNHNV and CDR2 YYDKDF (reference sequence). Between the trimmed V and J ends, which lost 1 base and 8 bases, there was a span of 18 bases. The CDR3 runs to 16 residues. The entire variable domain, with the rest obtained from reference TRBV15 and TRBJ2-4, is as follows: DAMVIQNPRYQVTQFGKPVTLSCSQTLNHNVMYWYQQKSSQAPKLLFHYYDKDFNNEADTPDNFQSRRPNTSFCFLDIRSPGLGDTAMYLCATSRVGLPRGDIQYFGAGTRLSVL.

The chain carries TRBV18 and TRBJ2-1; D remains unclear. The CDR3 spans 13 residues. Between the trimmed V and J ends, which lost 4 bases and 6 bases, there was a span of 10 bases. Per germline, CDR1 KGHSH and CDR2 LQKENI. The CDR3 sequence is CASSRSASNEQFF. In DNA form, the CDR3 reads TGTGCCAGCTCACGATCAGCGAGCAATGAGCAGTTCTTC.

This clone was observed many times. This chain joins TRBV18 and TRBJ2-5; 7 nucleotides line up with TRBD1. The CDR3 extends over 13 amino acids. V shed 6 bases and J 4 bases; nucleotides not matched to a gene: 5. Germline V gives CDR1 KGHSH, CDR2 LQKENI. The CDR3 sequence: CASSPRQGETQYF. CDR3 nucleotide sequence: TGTGCCAGCTCGCCTCGACAGGGAGAGACCCAGTACTTC.

This clone was counted between two and nine times. V usage is TRBV5-1 and J usage is TRBJ2-5; TRBD2 matches 7 bases. V lost 4 bases to trimming and J lost 4 bases; unmatched junction nucleotides: 7. CDR1 and CDR2 (germline): SGHRS, YFSETQ. This CDR3 spans 14 amino acids. Here the CDR3 DNA reads TGCGCCAGCAGCCGATTCACTAGCGCAGAGACCCAGTACTTC. Amino acids: CASSRFTSAETQYF.

The chain employs TRBV15 and TRBJ2-3, with D possibly matching TRBD2 (5 bases). The CDR3 consists of 15 residues. Germline loops: CDR1 LNHNV, CDR2 YYDKDF (reference sequence). Trimming removed 0 bases from V and 2 bases from J, with 9 bases in between. CDR3 sequence reads: CATSRDGLPTDTQYF. DNA for the CDR3: TGTGCCACCAGCAGAGATGGACTTCCCACAGATACGCAGTATTTT.

The chain has TRBV7-8 and TRBJ2-7; no definite D call. This CDR3 comprises 15 residues. The germline V and J ends were trimmed by 1 base and 2 bases, with 12 bases remaining between them. Germline V CDR1 and CDR2: SGHVS, FQNEAQ. The CDR3 DNA reads TGTGCCAGCAGCTTAGTCCAGGCTTTAGCCTACGAGCAGTACTTC. Its protein product is CASSLVQALAYEQYF.

This clone was detected only a few times. V usage is TRBV6-5 and J usage is TRBJ1-1, with 7 bases matching TRBD1. CDR3 length: 15 residues. Germline lookup yields CDR1 MNHEY and CDR2 SVGAGI. The V and J ends lost 5 bases and 8 bases, in that order; junction bases with no gene match: 14. CDR3 amino acids: CASSPPRDRRREAFF. CDR3 DNA: TGTGCCAGCAGTCCACCCCGGGACAGACGACGAGAAGCTTTCTTT.